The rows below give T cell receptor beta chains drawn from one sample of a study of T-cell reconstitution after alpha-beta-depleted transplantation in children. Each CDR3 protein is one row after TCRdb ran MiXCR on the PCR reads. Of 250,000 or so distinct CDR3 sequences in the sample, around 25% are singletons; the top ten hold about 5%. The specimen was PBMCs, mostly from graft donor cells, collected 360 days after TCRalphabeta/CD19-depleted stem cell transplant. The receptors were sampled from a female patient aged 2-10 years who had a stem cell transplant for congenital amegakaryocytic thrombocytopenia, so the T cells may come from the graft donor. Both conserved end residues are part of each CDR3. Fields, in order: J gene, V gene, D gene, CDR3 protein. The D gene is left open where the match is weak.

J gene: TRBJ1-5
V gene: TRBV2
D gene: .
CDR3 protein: CASRRGSNQPQHF

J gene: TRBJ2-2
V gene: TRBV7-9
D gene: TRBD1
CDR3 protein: CASNPQGVGTGELFF

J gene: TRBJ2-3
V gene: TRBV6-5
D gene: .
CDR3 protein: CASSYSGITDTQYF

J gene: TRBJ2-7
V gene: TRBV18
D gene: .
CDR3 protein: CASSTGLGFYEQYF

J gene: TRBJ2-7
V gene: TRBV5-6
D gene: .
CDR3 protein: CASSNQLAYEQYF

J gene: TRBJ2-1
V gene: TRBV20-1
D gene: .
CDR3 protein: CSAYSGEVYNEQFF

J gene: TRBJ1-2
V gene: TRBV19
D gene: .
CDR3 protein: CASSPGQHYGYTF

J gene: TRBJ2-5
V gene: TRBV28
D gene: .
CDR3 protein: CASRSKEETQYF

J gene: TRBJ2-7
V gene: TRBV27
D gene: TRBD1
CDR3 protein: CASSLDRGRLYEQYF

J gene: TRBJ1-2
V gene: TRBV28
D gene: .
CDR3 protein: CASSLSVGGIGYGYTF

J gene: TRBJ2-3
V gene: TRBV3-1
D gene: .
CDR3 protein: CASSRMIRTDTQYF

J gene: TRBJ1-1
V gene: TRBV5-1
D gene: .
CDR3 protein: CASSLVGPSMNTEAFF

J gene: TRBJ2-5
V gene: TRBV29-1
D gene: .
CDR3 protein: CSATQGRETQYF

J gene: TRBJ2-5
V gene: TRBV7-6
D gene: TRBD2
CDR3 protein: CASSYRLAGEETQYF

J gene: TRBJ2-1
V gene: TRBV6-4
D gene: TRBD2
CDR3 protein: CDSSDGQRDHYNEQFF

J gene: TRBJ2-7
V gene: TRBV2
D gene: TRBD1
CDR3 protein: CASVRQGLSYEQYF

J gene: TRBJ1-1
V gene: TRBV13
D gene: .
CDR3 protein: CAIRGGNTEAFF

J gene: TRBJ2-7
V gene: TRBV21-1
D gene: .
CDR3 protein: CASSAKMVRREDCYEQYF

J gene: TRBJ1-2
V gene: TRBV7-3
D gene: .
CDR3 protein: CASSLTGDGSYGYTF

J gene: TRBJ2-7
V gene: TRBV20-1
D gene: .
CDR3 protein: CSATSGNNNEQYF

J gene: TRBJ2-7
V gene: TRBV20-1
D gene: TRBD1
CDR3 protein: CSARKSGQLAYEQYF

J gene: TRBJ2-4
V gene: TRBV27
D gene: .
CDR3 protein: CASSPGPSAKNIQYF

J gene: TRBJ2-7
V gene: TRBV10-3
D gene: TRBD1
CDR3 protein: CAISEPPGGATYEQYF

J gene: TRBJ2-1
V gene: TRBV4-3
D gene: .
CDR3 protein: CASSPQRQEVPYNEQFF

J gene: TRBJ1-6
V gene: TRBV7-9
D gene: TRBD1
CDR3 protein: CASSDSGTGFTLHF

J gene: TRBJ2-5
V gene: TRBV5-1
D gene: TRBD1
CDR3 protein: CASSSNRGLGTQYF

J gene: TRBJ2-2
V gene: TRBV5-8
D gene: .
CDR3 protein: CASSQFPELTGELFF

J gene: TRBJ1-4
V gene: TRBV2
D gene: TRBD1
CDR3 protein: CAVHRGRATNEKLFF

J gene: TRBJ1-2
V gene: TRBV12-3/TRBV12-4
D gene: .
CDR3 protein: CASSFSHSSNYGYTF

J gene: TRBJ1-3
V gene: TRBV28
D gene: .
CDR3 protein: CASSPTGLGGNTIYF

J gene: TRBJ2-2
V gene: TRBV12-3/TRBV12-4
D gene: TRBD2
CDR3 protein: CASSFVPSGGAGTGELFF

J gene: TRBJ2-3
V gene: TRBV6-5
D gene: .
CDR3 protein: CACSRGAGTQYF